This paragraph reports one T cell receptor beta chain. This sample was included in a study of blood T cell repertoires in COVID-19. Study summary: PBMCs, B-cell-depleted T cells, or T cells were the source of the cDNA or gDNA that made up the material.

V dropped 6 bases and J dropped 6 bases, with 14 bases sitting between them. The CDR3 has 13 residues. Germline assignment: CDR1 LGHNA and CDR2 YNFKEQ. In the original analysis: The authors estimated nucleated cell counts from reference gene primer amplification. Repertoires were generated with immunoSEQ multiplex PCR, while TCRdb's copy carries only in-frame clones and drops some. The DNA was the basis for D and trimming; V, J and clone size are from that table. The sample lists about 80,000 clones; 80% to 85% were seen once. This clonotype was sampled from an older woman with acute or convalescent COVID-19. Sequencing used peripheral blood. The chain joins TRBV4-2 to TRBJ1-1; the D is unclear. The CDR3 loop is CASSETLTSEAFF. For the CDR3, the DNA is TGTGCCAGCAGTGAAACTCTCACGTCTGAAGCTTTCTTT.